This T cell receptor beta chain was retrieved from a study of T cell repertoires in cytomegalovirus infection. Study-wide context: The public TCR beta signatures pointed to both CMV infection and matching HLA type. Study-level findings and limits: CMV-specific HLA-C-restricted TCR beta clonotypes dominated the ex vivo response.

This clonotype was counted between two and nine times. Its cognate antigen is unknown. V shed 4 bases and J shed 6 bases, with 10 bases lying between them. The CDR3 is 13 amino acids. The germline CDR1 and CDR2 sequences are SGHVS and FQNEAQ. TCRdb reprocessed the reads via MiXCR and lists one record per CDR3 protein. The sample lists about 400,000 distinct CDR3 sequences, around a sixth occurring once. This sequence originates from a human donor in good health (CMV status not recorded). Some clones in this sample may be carry-over from other donors' samples. The rearrangement uses TRBV7-8 and TRBJ1-5; D unresolved. Specimen: PBMCs. CDR3 residues: CASSSAWFQPQHF. The CDR3 DNA follows: TGTGCCAGCAGCTCAGCGTGGTTTCAGCCCCAGCATTTT.